What follows are 26 T cell receptor beta chains derived from one specimen sequenced in a study of CD8 T cells in ankylosing spondylitis. Study results and caveats: Roughly 8 highly homologous variants made up a TCR beta motif that seemed to typify ankylosing spondylitis blood.

These TCRs' antigens remain unknown. TCRdb called the 5' RACE reads again in MiXCR, with one record for every CDR3 protein. This table holds about 540,000 distinct CDR3 sequences, 10% to 15% found once. Source material: blood, either unsorted or a sorted T cell fraction (not recorded which). The receptors shown here come from a male donor with ankylosing spondylitis.

In its sample, this clonotype was seen a few times. The chain uses TRBV7-6 and TRBJ2-3, with D perhaps TRBD1 or TRBD2 (5 bases each). CDR3 length equals 16 residues. Germline V gene sequence: CDR1 SGHVS, CDR2 FNYEAQ. Deletions cut 8 bases from V and 0 bases from J, with 18 bases between. The CDR3 sequence is CASQLRGRVSTDTQYF. In DNA, the CDR3 is TGTGCCAGCCAACTAAGGGGACGAGTTAGCACAGATACGCAGTATTTT.

This clonotype has a handful of counts. V is TRBV4-1 and J is TRBJ2-7, with TRBD2 matching 7 bases. After removal of 2 bases from V and 2 bases from J, the junction contained 6 bases not matched to a gene. CDR3 size: 15 residues. CDR1 is MGHRA, CDR2 YSYEKL, per germline. The CDR3 region has the DNA TGCGCCAGCAGCCAACCCGGGACTATCCCCTACGAGCAGTACGTC. Amino acids: CASSQPGTIPYEQYV.

A few counts support this clonotype. The V call is TRBV24-1, the J call TRBJ1-2; D is unclear. Germline V gene sequence: CDR1 KGHDR, CDR2 SFDVKD. V was cut by 2 bases and J by 4 bases, with 7 bases left in between. CDR3 length equals 13 residues. CDR3 bases: TGTGCCACCAGTGATTATCGAACCTATGGCTACACCTTC. It encodes CATSDYRTYGYTF.

The V and J genes are TRBV7-2 and TRBJ1-6; D is possibly TRBD1 (5 bases). The CDR3 covers 15 residues. Germline CDR1 SGHTA, CDR2 FQGNSA. Trimming took 5 bases from V and 5 from J, leaving 13 bases between them. This CDR3 is CASSPIQGNNSPLHF. CDR3 in DNA: TGTGCCAGCAGCCCGATCCAGGGAAATAATTCACCCCTCCACTTT.

This clonotype has more than one count but fewer than ten. V and J are TRBV6-1 and TRBJ1-1; 11 bases agree with TRBD1. Germline CDR1 reads MNHNS; CDR2 reads SASEGT. The J segment lost 0 bases and the V segment lost 2 bases, leaving 17 bases of the junction unmatched. The CDR3 has 21 residues. The CDR3 loop is CASSEPGQGDRRFRLNTEAFF. CDR3 DNA sequence: TGTGCCAGCAGTGAACCGGGACAGGGGGACCGGCGGTTTCGTTTGAACACTGAAGCTTTCTTT.

The chain is built from TRBV9 and TRBJ1-1, with a possible D match to TRBD1 (5 bases). Trimming stripped 0 bases from V and 1 base from J, with 16 bases between. CDR1 SGDLS and CDR2 YYNGEE come from the germline V gene. The CDR3 spans 17 residues. Here the CDR3 DNA reads TGTGCCAGCAGCGTAGATGTTGGGGGGGGATCGAACACTGAAGCTTTCTTT. Protein: CASSVDVGGGSNTEAFF.

This clonotype was seen more than once but under ten times. This rearrangement joins TRBV3-1 to TRBJ2-7, with D unclear. V was cut by 11 bases and J by 2 bases, with 16 bases left in between. This CDR3 is 13 amino acids long. CDR1 is LGHDT and CDR2 is YNNKEL in the germline V gene (reference sequence). CDR3 in amino acids: CASRREPTYEQYF. The CDR3 DNA sequence: TGTGCCTCTCGGCGAGAACCGACCTACGAGCAGTACTTC.

In this sample, this clonotype turned up many times. The chain joins TRBV3-1 to TRBJ2-7, with 7 bases lining up with TRBD1. The germline CDR1 and CDR2 sequences are LGHDT and YNNKEL (reference sequence). The CDR3 is 12 residues long. Trimming removed 3 bases from V and 7 bases from J; junction bases left unmatched: 3. CDR3 bases: TGTGCCAGCAGCCAGCAGGGACAGGAGCAGTACTTC. Translating gives CASSQQGQEQYF.

Many counts were recorded for this clonotype. The J gene is TRBJ1-2, the V gene TRBV29-1; tentative D call: TRBD1 (6 bases). CDR3 size: 13 residues. V dropped 2 bases and J dropped 8 bases, with 15 bases sitting between them. Germline V CDR1 and CDR2: SQVTM, ANQGSEA. The CDR3, as DNA: TGCAGCGTTGAAACTTTGGGGGCTCAGGGCTACACCTTC. It translates to CSVETLGAQGYTF.

The V and J genes are TRBV10-3 and TRBJ2-6; TRBD1 matches at 9 bases. The CDR3 consists of 19 residues. Germline CDR1 ENHRY, CDR2 SYGVKD. The trim removed 3 bases at V and 0 bases at J, leaving 9 bases unmatched. CDR3 bases: TGTGCCATCAGTGACTTCGTGGGACAGGGACTCTCTGGGGCCAACGTCCTGACTTTC. Its translation: CAISDFVGQGLSGANVLTF.

In this sample, this clonotype turned up a few times. V gene TRBV20-1 combines with J gene TRBJ1-2, with D unclear. Germline lookup yields CDR1 DFQATT and CDR2 SNEGSKA (reference sequence). CDR3 size: 13 residues. Trimming took 0 bases from V and 0 from J, leaving 5 bases between them. The CDR3 is CSAREQSNYGYTF. The CDR3 nucleotides read TGCAGTGCTAGAGAACAGTCTAACTATGGCTACACCTTC.

This clonotype was counted between two and nine times. V is TRBV5-4 and J is TRBJ2-1, with 12 positions matching TRBD2. CDR3 length equals 17 residues. The germline CDR1 and CDR2 sequences are SGHNT and YYREEE (reference sequence). J gave up 6 bases and V 3 bases, and 10 bases lay outside the gene matches. The CDR3 bases are TGTGCCAGCAGCTGGACAATACTAGCGGGAGGTCCCAATGAGCAGTTCTTC. Residues: CASSWTILAGGPNEQFF. Looking up the rest from reference TRBV5-4 and TRBJ2-1 gives the full variable domain: ETGVTQSPTHLIKTRGQQVTLRCSSQSGHNTVSWYQQALGQGPQFIFQYYREEENGRGNFPPRFSGLQFPNYSSELNVNALELDDSALYLCASSWTILAGGPNEQFFGPGTRLTVL.

This clonotype was counted many times. The rearrangement links TRBV12-3 or TRBV12-4 to TRBJ2-1; D is possibly TRBD2 (6 bases). CDR3 length: 12 residues. The V and J ends lost 2 bases and 9 bases respectively, with 8 bases between them. CDR3 DNA sequence: TGTGCCAGCAGTTTAACGGGAGTTGAGCAGTTCTTC. Protein product: CASSLTGVEQFF.

This clonotype was seen more than once but under ten times. The chain's CDR3 is CASSEYLGDAEKLFF. CDR3 DNA sequence: TGTGCCAGCAGTGAATATCTTGGGGACGCTGAAAAACTGTTTTTT. The V and J genes are TRBV25-1 and TRBJ1-4; a weak D match, TRBD1 (5 bases). The ends were cut back, 0 bases at V and 7 bases at J, with 12 bases in the middle. The CDR3 has 15 residues. Per germline, CDR1 MGHDK and CDR2 SYGVNS.

The gene calls are TRBV7-9 and TRBJ1-3; weak D call: TRBD1 (5 bases). Germline values: CDR1 SEHNR, CDR2 FQNEAQ (reference sequence). This CDR3 contains 17 residues. The V gene lost 7 bases and the J gene lost 0 bases, with 19 bases spanning the gap. In DNA, the CDR3 is TGTGCCAGCACCTTGAGGGCGGGGCTCAACTCTGGAAACACCATATATTTT. This sequence encodes CASTLRAGLNSGNTIYF.

This clonotype was seen ten or more times. This chain joins TRBV12-3 or TRBV12-4 and TRBJ1-5; the D is unclear. Deletions cut 4 bases from V and 7 bases from J, with 8 bases between. The CDR3 totals 12 residues. The CDR3 nucleotides are TGTGCCAGCAGTTCCCTAGGGCAGCCCCAGCATTTT. It specifies CASSSLGQPQHF.

V usage is TRBV5-4 and J usage is TRBJ2-3; D is perhaps TRBD2 (6 bases). Per the germline V gene, CDR1 is SGHNT and CDR2 is YYREEE (reference sequence). V was cut by 0 bases and J by 0 bases, with 11 bases left in between. This CDR3 has 16 residues. CDR3 bases: TGTGCCAGCAGCTTGGCCGTTAGCGGAAGCACAGATACGCAGTATTTT. Protein sequence: CASSLAVSGSTDTQYF.

As to this clonotype: The junction departs from germline at one end; a sequencing error may be responsible. This chain connects TRBV12-3 or TRBV12-4 to TRBJ1-1; 8 bases line up with TRBD1. This CDR3 region has 12 residues. The CDR3 sequence: CASSAGTGTQGF. The CDR3 DNA is TGTGCCAGCAGTGCCGGGACAGGCACGCAAGGCTTT.

This clonotype was detected a few times. V is TRBV5-8 and J is TRBJ1-5; a weak D match, TRBD1 (5 bases). This CDR3 spans 12 amino acids. The germline CDR1 and CDR2 sequences are SGHTS and YDEGEE. V was shortened by 4 bases and J by 6 bases, with 8 bases between the two germline ends. CDR3 residues: CASSRDLQPQHF. Written as DNA, the CDR3 is TGTGCCAGCAGCCGGGACCTTCAGCCCCAGCATTTT.

This clonotype was seen at least ten times. This chain joins TRBV12-3 or TRBV12-4 and TRBJ2-2; 9 positions match TRBD1. V trimming: 6 bases; J trimming: 15 bases; junction bases outside the gene matches: 8. The CDR3 is 12 residues long. CDR3 region: CASSLPGQGLFF. The CDR3 DNA reads TGTGCCAGCAGCCTCCCGGGACAGGGATTGTTTTTT.

This clonotype has more than one count but fewer than ten. This sequence joins TRBV18 and TRBJ2-1; D gene uncertain. Germline V gene sequence: CDR1 KGHSH, CDR2 LQKENI. The CDR3 sequence is 12 residues long. Between the trimmed V and J ends, which lost 3 bases and 10 bases, there was a span of 10 bases. The CDR3 DNA reads as TGTGCCAGCTCACCCGTACAAGGCGAGCAGTTCTTC. This translates into CASSPVQGEQFF.

This chain connects TRBV7-2 to TRBJ1-1; unclear D gene. Looked up from germline, CDR1 is SGHTA and CDR2 is FQGNSA. V was trimmed by 5 bases and J by 5 bases, leaving 12 bases between them. This CDR3 contains 13 residues. The CDR3 sequence: CASSPTPWTEAFF. CDR3 nucleotides: TGTGCCAGCAGCCCGACCCCGTGGACTGAAGCTTTCTTT.

This clonotype showed up just a few times. The rearrangement links TRBV3-1 to TRBJ2-4, with 7 positions matching TRBD2. The ends lost 5 bases at V and 8 bases at J; junction bases unmatched: 6. This CDR3 comprises 13 residues. Germline loops: CDR1 LGHDT, CDR2 YNNKEL (reference sequence). The CDR3 protein is CASSSRGEDIQYF. As DNA, the CDR3 is TGTGCCAGCAGCTCCCGGGGGGAGGACATTCAGTACTTC.

This clonotype appeared a few times. The J gene is TRBJ2-1, the V gene TRBV20-1; D possibly matches TRBD1 or TRBD2 (5 bases each). This CDR3 spans 12 amino acids. Trimming cost V 2 bases and J 12 bases, with 14 bases left between them. Germline V lookup: CDR1 DFQATT, CDR2 SNEGSKA (reference sequence). CDR3 in DNA: TGCAGTGCTAGATGGGCCGGGGCTGGGCAGTTCTTC. It translates to CSARWAGAGQFF.

The V gene is TRBV7-9, the J gene TRBJ2-1, with 12 positions matching TRBD2. CDR3 size: 17 residues. Looked up from germline, CDR1 is SEHNR and CDR2 is FQNEAQ (reference sequence). Trimming at V came to 3 bases and at J to 8 bases, leaving 11 bases not matched to a gene. In DNA form, the CDR3 reads TGTGCCAGCAGCTTTGCGCTAGCGGGAGGGCCCGTCCATGAGCAGTTCTTC. Translated: CASSFALAGGPVHEQFF.

The rearrangement links TRBV25-1 to TRBJ2-7; 7 bases are a match to TRBD2. V was clipped by 6 bases and J by 0 bases; unmatched bases: 5. This CDR3 comprises 14 residues. Germline V CDR1 and CDR2: MGHDK, SYGVNS. CDR3 amino acids: CASRPRGSSYEQYF. The CDR3 DNA sequence: TGTGCCAGCAGACCTCGCGGGAGCTCCTACGAGCAGTACTTC.